These T cell receptor beta chains were read from a single sample in a study of shared clonotypes between healthy human individuals. The protocol was immunoSEQ multiplex PCR, while the TCRdb copy is restricted to in-frame clones and leaves out a portion. The data hold about 2,100,000 clones, with about 92% observed a single time. Sequencing used naive CD8+ T cells from PBMCs. Receptors were obtained from a man in his late teens or twenties in good health. Some clones in this sample may be carry-over from other donors' samples. Both conserved end residues are part of each CDR3. A D gene is named only where the DNA matches it firmly. The size of a clone is reported for some rows only, either as once, few or many, or as a class for expanded clones.

NA,NA,TRBJ2-3,TRBV15,TGTGCCACCAGCAGAGGACCGCAGGGAGATACGCAGTATTTT,CATSRGPQGDTQYF
NA,TRBD1,TRBJ2-7,TRBV7-2,TGTGCCAGCAGCTCACGGGACAGGGTTGGCGAGCAGTACTTC,CASSSRDRVGEQYF
NA,NA,TRBJ2-3,TRBV7-9,TGTGCCAGCAGCTTACTGCCCTTCACAGATACGCAGTATTTT,CASSLLPFTDTQYF
NA,NA,TRBJ2-2,TRBV9,TGTGCCAGCTCCGTACAGGGAGACACCGGGGAGCTGTTTTTT,CASSVQGDTGELFF
NA,NA,TRBJ1-2,TRBV18,TGTGCCAGCTCACCCAAATCCTGGGACGGATCTAACTATGGCTACACCTTC,CASSPKSWDGSNYGYTF
once,TRBD1,TRBJ2-1,TRBV28,TGTGCCAGCAGTTTCGGCACAGGGGAAGGATACAATGAGCAGTTCTTC,CASSFGTGEGYNEQFF
NA,TRBD1,TRBJ2-1,TRBV15,TGTGCCACCAGCGGTTATGACAGGGGGCGTTACAATGAGCAGTTCTTC,CATSGYDRGRYNEQFF
NA,TRBD1,TRBJ1-2,TRBV5-1,TGCGCCAGCAGCTTATACACCACTGGAGGGACAGCGGATGATAACTATGGCTACACCTTC,CASSLYTTGGTADDNYGYTF
NA,TRBD1,TRBJ2-5,TRBV2,TGTGCCAGCAGTGAGATTGGGGGACAGGGCGATGAGACCCAGTACTTC,CASSEIGGQGDETQYF
NA,NA,TRBJ1-1,TRBV11-1,TGTGCCAGCAGCGCGACGGACGGTAACACTGAAGCTTTCTTT,CASSATDGNTEAFF
NA,NA,TRBJ1-1,TRBV15,TGTGCCACCAGTGAGGGGGACTACAACACTGAAGCTTTCTTT,CATSEGDYNTEAFF
NA,NA,TRBJ1-1,TRBV28,TGTGCCAGCGCCCGTGGGGGGGAGGACACTGAAGCTTTCTTT,CASARGGEDTEAFF
NA,NA,TRBJ2-1,TRBV5-1,TGCGCCAGCAGCTTGGGGCAGGGAAACAATGAGCAGTTCTTC,CASSLGQGNNEQFF
NA,NA,TRBJ1-2,TRBV7-6,TGTGCCAGCAGCTTAGGTCGAGCTAACTATGGCTACACCTTC,CASSLGRANYGYTF
NA,NA,TRBJ1-2,TRBV10-3,TGTGCCATCAGTGAGCCTCGGGGGGTCAATGGCTACACCTTC,CAISEPRGVNGYTF
NA,NA,TRBJ2-2,TRBV7-9,TGTGCCAGCAGCCCGTCGGTGGCGAACACCGGGGAGCTGTTTTTT,CASSPSVANTGELFF
NA,NA,TRBJ2-1,TRBV28,TGTGCCAGCAGTCAGGGACGGAAGCAGTTCTTC,CASSQGRKQFF
NA,TRBD2,TRBJ2-1,TRBV28,TGTGCCAGCAGTTTATCTAGCGGGACCTACAATGAGCAGTTCTTC,CASSLSSGTYNEQFF
NA,NA,TRBJ2-1,TRBV7-9,TGTGCCAGGACGACCGACTGGGGTGAGCAGTTCTTC,CARTTDWGEQFF
NA,NA,TRBJ1-1,TRBV12-5,TGTGCTAGTGGTTCGAACACAGGAGCTTTCTTT,CASGSNTGAFF
NA,NA,TRBJ2-1,TRBV2,TGTGCCAGCAGCCCGGGACCCGACCACAATGAGCAGTTCTTC,CASSPGPDHNEQFF
NA,NA,TRBJ2-7,TRBV4-1,TGCGCCAGCAGCCAAGTCGCTAGCAGCCGATACGAGCAGTACTTC,CASSQVASSRYEQYF
NA,NA,TRBJ1-3,TRBV28,TGTGCCAGCAGTTTGAGGGGCCCGAGGGGAAACACCATATATTTT,CASSLRGPRGNTIYF
once,NA,TRBJ2-7,TRBV28,TGTGCCAGCAGTCCTTTCGTTGTCCCAGGAGCCTACGAGCAGTACTTC,CASSPFVVPGAYEQYF
few,NA,TRBJ1-3,TRBV19,TGTGCCAGTAGTATTCGGGAGGAGGGAAACACCATATATTTT,CASSIREEGNTIYF
NA,NA,TRBJ1-4,TRBV7-8,TGTGCCAGCAGCTTAGACGCAGAAGATGAAAAACTGTTTTTT,CASSLDAEDEKLFF